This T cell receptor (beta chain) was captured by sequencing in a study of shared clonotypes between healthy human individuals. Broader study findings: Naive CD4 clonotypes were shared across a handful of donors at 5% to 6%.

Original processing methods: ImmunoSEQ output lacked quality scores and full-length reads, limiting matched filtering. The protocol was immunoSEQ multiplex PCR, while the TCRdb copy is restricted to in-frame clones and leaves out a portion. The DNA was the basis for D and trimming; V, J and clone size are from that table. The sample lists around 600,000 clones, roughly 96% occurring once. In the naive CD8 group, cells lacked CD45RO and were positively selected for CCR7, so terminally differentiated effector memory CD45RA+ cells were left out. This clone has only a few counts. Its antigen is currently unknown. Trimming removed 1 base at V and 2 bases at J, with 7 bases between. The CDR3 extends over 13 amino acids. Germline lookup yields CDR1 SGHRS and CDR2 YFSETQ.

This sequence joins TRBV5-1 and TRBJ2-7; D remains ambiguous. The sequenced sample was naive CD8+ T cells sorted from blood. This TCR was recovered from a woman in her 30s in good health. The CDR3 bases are TGCGCCAGCAGCTTGCTAAGCACCTACGAGCAGTACTTC. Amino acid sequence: CASSLLSTYEQYF.